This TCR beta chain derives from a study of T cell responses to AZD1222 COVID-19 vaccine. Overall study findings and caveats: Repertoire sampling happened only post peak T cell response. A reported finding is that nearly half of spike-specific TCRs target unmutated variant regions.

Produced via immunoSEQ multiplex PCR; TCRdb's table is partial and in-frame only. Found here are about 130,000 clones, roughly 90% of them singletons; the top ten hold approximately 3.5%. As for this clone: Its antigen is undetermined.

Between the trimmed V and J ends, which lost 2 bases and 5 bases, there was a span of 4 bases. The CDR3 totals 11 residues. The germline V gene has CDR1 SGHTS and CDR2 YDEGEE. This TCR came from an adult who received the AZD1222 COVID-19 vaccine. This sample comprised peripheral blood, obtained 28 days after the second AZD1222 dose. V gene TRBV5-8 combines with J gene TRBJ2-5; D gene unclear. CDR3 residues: CASSFGETQYF. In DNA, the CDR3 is TGTGCCAGCAGCTTTGGGGAGACCCAGTACTTC.